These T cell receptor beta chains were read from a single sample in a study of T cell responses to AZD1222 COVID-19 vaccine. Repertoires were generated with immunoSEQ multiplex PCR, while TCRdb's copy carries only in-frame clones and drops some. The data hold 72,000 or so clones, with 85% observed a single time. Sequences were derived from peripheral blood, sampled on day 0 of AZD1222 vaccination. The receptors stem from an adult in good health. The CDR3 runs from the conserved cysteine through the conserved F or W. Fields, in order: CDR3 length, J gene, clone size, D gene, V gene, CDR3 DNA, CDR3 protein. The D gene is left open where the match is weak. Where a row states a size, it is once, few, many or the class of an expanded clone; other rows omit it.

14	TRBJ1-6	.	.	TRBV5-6	TGTGCCAGCAGCTTGACAGGGTTTGACTCACCCCTCCACTTT	CASSLTGFDSPLHF
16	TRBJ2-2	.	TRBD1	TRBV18	TGTGCCAGCTCATATCTCCGGGACAGTAACACCGGGGAGCTGTTTTTT	CASSYLRDSNTGELFF
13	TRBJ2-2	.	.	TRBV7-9	TGTGCCAGCAGCTTAGAGGGCACCGGGGAGCTGTTTTTT	CASSLEGTGELFF
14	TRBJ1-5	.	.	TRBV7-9	TGTGCCAGCAGCTCCATGGCCCCCTGGGAGCCCCAGCATTTT	CASSSMAPWEPQHF
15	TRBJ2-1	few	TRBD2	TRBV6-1	TGTGCCAGCAGTGAAGGGTGGCTAGCGGGAGTTGAGCAGTTCTTC	CASSEGWLAGVEQFF
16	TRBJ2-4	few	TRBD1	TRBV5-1	TGCGCCAGCAGCGGGGGGCCCAGGGGGCCGGGAAACATTCAGTACTTC	CASSGGPRGPGNIQYF
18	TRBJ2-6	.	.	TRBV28	TGTGCCAGCAGTGACGGTGGGACTGGTAGCTCTGGGGCCAACGTCCTGACTTTC	CASSDGGTGSSGANVLTF
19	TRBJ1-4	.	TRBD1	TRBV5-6	TGTGCCAGCAGCTCGAGGAAATACCCGGGTGAGGGGGCGCATGAAAAACTGTTTTTT	CASSSRKYPGEGAHEKLFF
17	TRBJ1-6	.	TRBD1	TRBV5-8	TGTGCCAGCAGCTTGGGGGTGAGCAGGGGGTTAAATTCACCCCTCCACTTT	CASSLGVSRGLNSPLHF
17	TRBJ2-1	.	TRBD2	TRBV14	TGTGCCAGCAGCTTATTTCGGACTAGCGGGGCCAACAATGAGCAGTTCTTC	CASSLFRTSGANNEQFF
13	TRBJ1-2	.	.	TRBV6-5	TGTGCCAGCAGCCTGACGGAGAACTATGGCTACACCTTC	CASSLTENYGYTF
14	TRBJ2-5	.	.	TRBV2	TGTGCCATCCTATTCAGGGAGGATCAAGAGACCCAGTACTTC	CAILFREDQETQYF
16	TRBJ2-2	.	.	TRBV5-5	TGTGCCAGCACCCCATTTGGGCAGACGAACACCGGGGAGCTGTTTTTT	CASTPFGQTNTGELFF
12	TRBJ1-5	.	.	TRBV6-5	TGTGCCAGCACGGTAGGGGATCAGCCCCAGCATTTT	CASTVGDQPQHF
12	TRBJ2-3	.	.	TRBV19	TGTGCCAGTAGTATGGGAGCAGATACGCAGTATTTT	CASSMGADTQYF
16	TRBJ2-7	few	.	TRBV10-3	TGTGCCATCAGTGATTCCCACGGGGGCCTCTCCTACGAGCAGTACTTC	CAISDSHGGLSYEQYF
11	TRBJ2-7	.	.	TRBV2	TGTGCCATTGGCCGCGGAGGAGAGCAGTACTTC	CAIGRGGEQYF
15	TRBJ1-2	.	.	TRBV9	TGTGCCAGCAGCGTAGCCCAGGCGATTAACTATGGCTACACCTTC	CASSVAQAINYGYTF
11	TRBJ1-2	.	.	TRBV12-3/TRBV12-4	TGTGCCAGCTCCCGTGGCCATGGCTACACCTTC	CASSRGHGYTF
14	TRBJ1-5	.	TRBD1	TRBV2	TGTGCCAGCAGCCGGGACAGCACATTGCAGCCCCAGCATTTT	CASSRDSTLQPQHF
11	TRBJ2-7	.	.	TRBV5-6	TGTGCCAGCAGCCGTGATTACGAGCAGTACTTC	CASSRDYEQYF
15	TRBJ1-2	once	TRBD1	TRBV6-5	TGTGCCAGCAGAGCTCCGACAGGGACGAACTATGGCTACACCTTC	CASRAPTGTNYGYTF
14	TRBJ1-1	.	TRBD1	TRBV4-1	TGCGCCAGCAGGCCCGGACAGGGGATAGCTGAAGCTTTCTTT	CASRPGQGIAEAFF
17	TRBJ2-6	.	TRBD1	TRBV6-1	TGTGCCAGCAGTGTTTACAGGGGGCGGTCTGGGGCCAACGTCCTGACTTTC	CASSVYRGRSGANVLTF
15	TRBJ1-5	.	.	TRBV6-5	TGTGCCAGCAGTTATAGCAGGGGATTAGATCAGCCCCAGCATTTT	CASSYSRGLDQPQHF
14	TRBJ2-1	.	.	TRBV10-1	TGCGCCAGCAGTGAGGATGGGGGGCGCGATGAGCAGTTCTTC	CASSEDGGRDEQFF